The 11 T cell receptor beta chains listed next were all sequenced from one sample in a study of cytomegalovirus exposure and HLA in healthy donors. A multiplex PCR was run with 60 Vbeta primers and 13 Jbeta primers. Measured with immunoSEQ multiplex PCR; TCRdb has only the in-frame clones, and not every one. The sample carries over 150,000 clones, 79% recorded once. Source material: PBMCs. These receptors came from a man aged 40-49 years in good health and CMV-seronegative.

The rearrangement links TRBV5-1 to TRBJ2-7; D is possibly TRBD2 (6 bases). CDR1 is SGHRS, CDR2 YFSETQ, per germline. This CDR3 has 15 residues. Trimming left V 0 bases short and J 2 bases short, with 12 bases between. CDR3 coding DNA: TGCGCCAGCAGCTTGGAGTCAGGGAGGACCTACGAGCAGTACTTC. It encodes CASSLESGRTYEQYF.

The chain couples TRBV28 to TRBJ1-2; TRBD1 aligns across 9 bases. Germline loops: CDR1 MDHEN, CDR2 SYDVKM. J gave up 7 bases and V 8 bases, and 2 bases lay outside the gene matches. This CDR3 region has 11 residues. CDR3 DNA: TGTGCCAGCGCGGACAGGGGTGGCTACACCTTC. Its protein is CASADRGGYTF.

The chain uses TRBV7-9 and TRBJ1-4; 9 nucleotides match TRBD1. Germline V gives CDR1 SEHNR, CDR2 FQNEAQ (reference sequence). Losses at the gene ends were 4 bases for V and 8 bases for J; bases not matched to a gene: 8. CDR3 length: 15 residues. Written as DNA, the CDR3 is TGTGCCAGCAGCTGGGACAGGGACAGACGAGAAAAACTGTTTTTT. It specifies CASSWDRDRREKLFF.

In the case of this clone: Other nucleotide sequences in the sample specify the same CDR3. For the CDR3, the DNA is TGTGCCAGCAGTGTGGACAGCTTAGTATCGCTTGGGGCCAACGTCCTGACTTTC. Encoded protein: CASSVDSLVSLGANVLTF. The V call is TRBV2, the J call TRBJ2-6; weak D call: TRBD1 (6 bases). The CDR3 runs 18 residues. Per the germline V gene, CDR1 is SNHLY and CDR2 is FYNNEI. Between the trimmed V and J ends, which lost 4 bases and 3 bases, there was a span of 19 bases.

The chain employs TRBV7-2 and TRBJ2-1, with 8 bases that match TRBD1. The V segment lost 1 base and the J segment 8 bases; nucleotides outside the gene matches: 4. The CDR3 extends over 14 amino acids. Germline CDR1 is SGHTA and CDR2 is FQGNSA. The CDR3 reads CASSLEWTGYEQFF. CDR3 nucleotide sequence: TGTGCCAGCAGCTTAGAGTGGACAGGGTATGAGCAGTTCTTC.

There are a few counts of this clone. This chain connects TRBV7-9 to TRBJ1-2, with TRBD1 identical over 8 bases. The germline V gene encodes CDR1 SEHNR and CDR2 FQNEAQ (reference sequence). V dropped 6 bases and J dropped 6; count of bases not matched to a gene: 12. The CDR3 spans 15 residues. The CDR3 DNA follows: TGTGCCAGCAGTCGCATACGGGGACAGGAGCATGGCTACACCTTC. Amino acids: CASSRIRGQEHGYTF.

This clone was seen a few times. The chain links TRBV5-4 to TRBJ2-7; TRBD1 might be the D (5 bases). Germline assignment: CDR1 SGHNT and CDR2 YYREEE (reference sequence). The CDR3 contains 14 residues. Trimming removed 2 bases at V and 3 bases at J, with 12 bases between. This CDR3 is CASSFGHRSYEQYF. The CDR3 DNA reads as TGTGCCAGCAGCTTCGGTCACAGGAGCTACGAGCAGTACTTC.

This clone was counted a few times. The chain has TRBV12-5 and TRBJ1-5; 9 nucleotides agree with TRBD1. J gave up 0 bases and V 6 bases, and 15 bases lay outside the gene matches. The CDR3 sequence is 19 residues long. Germline loops: CDR1 LGHNT, CDR2 FRNRAP. The CDR3 loop reads CASGQSPDRGSFSNQPQHF. CDR3 DNA sequence: TGTGCTAGTGGCCAGAGCCCGGACAGGGGAAGTTTTAGCAATCAGCCCCAGCATTTT.

The chain recombines TRBV2 with TRBJ2-7, with 8 bases lining up with TRBD1. This CDR3 is 16 amino acids long. Germline-derived CDR1 and CDR2 are SNHLY and FYNNEI. Germline trimming cut 0 bases from V and 4 bases from J; bases unmatched to any gene: 8. The CDR3 loop reads CASSEAWGRGLYEQYF. The CDR3 nucleotides are TGTGCCAGCAGTGAAGCTTGGGGCAGGGGGCTATACGAGCAGTACTTC. Full variable domain (rest looked up from reference TRBV2 and TRBJ2-7): EPEVTQTPSHQVTQMGQEVILRCVPISNHLYFYWYRQILGQKVEFLVSFYNNEISEKSEIFDDQFSVERPDGSNFTLKIRSTKLEDSAMYFCASSEAWGRGLYEQYFGPGTRLTVT.

This sequence joins TRBV14 and TRBJ2-4; D gene ambiguous. V shed 4 bases and J shed 1 base, with 14 bases lying between them. The germline CDR1 and CDR2 sequences are SGHDN and FVKESK. This CDR3 is 16 amino acids long. The CDR3 DNA follows: TGTGCCAGCAGCCCCAAGCGAGAACTGGCCAAAAACATTCAGTACTTC. Translated: CASSPKRELAKNIQYF.

The chain uses TRBV27 and TRBJ2-6, with 9 bases matching TRBD1. Germline loops: CDR1 MNHEY, CDR2 SMNVEV (reference sequence). This CDR3 region has 17 residues. Trimming took 5 bases from V and 3 from J; bases not matched to a gene: 8. The CDR3: CASSPRTGDGGANVLTF. The CDR3 DNA reads as TGTGCCAGCAGTCCCAGGACAGGGGATGGTGGGGCCAACGTCCTGACTTTC.